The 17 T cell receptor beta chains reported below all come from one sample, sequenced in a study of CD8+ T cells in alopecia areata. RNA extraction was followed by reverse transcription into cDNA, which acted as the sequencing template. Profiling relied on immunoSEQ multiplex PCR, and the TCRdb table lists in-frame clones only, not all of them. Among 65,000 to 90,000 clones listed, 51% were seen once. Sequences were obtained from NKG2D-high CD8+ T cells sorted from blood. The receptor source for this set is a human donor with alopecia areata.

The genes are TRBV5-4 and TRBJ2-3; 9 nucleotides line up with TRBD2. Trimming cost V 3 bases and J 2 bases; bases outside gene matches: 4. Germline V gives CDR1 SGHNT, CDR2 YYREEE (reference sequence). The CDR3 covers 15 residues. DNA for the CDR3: TGTGCCAGCAGCTATTCTAGCGGGGTCACAGATACGCAGTATTTT. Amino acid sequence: CASSYSSGVTDTQYF.

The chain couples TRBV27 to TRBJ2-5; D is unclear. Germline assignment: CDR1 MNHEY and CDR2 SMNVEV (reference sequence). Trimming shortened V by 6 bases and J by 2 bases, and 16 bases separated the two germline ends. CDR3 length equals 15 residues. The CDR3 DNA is TGTGCCAGCAGCCGCACCCCTGGAACGCAAGAGACCCAGTACTTC. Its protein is CASSRTPGTQETQYF.

Here the CDR3 reads CSVSTNEQFF. CDR3 DNA: TGCAGCGTTAGTACCAATGAGCAGTTCTTC. The gene calls are TRBV29-1 and TRBJ2-1; the D is unclear. The V end lost 5 bases, the J end lost 6 bases, and 5 bases lay between the germline ends. The CDR3 runs 10 residues. Germline loops: CDR1 SQVTM, CDR2 ANQGSEA.

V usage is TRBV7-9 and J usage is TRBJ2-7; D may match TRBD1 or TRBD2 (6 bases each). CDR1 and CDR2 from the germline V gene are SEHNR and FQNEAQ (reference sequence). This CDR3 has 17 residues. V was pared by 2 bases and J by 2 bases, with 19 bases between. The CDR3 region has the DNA TGTGCCAGCAGCTTAATCGGTGGGGGGCCGCCTCCCTACGAGCAGTACTTC. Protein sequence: CASSLIGGGPPPYEQYF. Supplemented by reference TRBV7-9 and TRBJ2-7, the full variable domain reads DTGVSQNPRHKITKRGQNVTFRCDPISEHNRLYWYRQTLGQGPEFLTYFQNEAQLEKSRLLSDRFSAERPKGSFSTLEIQRTEQGDSAMYLCASSLIGGGPPPYEQYFGPGTRLTVT.

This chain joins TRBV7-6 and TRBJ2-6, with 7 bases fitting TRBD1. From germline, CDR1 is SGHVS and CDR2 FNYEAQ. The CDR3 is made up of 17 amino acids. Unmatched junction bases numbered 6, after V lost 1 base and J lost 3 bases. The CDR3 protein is CASSLDQQGIGANVLTF. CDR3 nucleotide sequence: TGTGCCAGCAGCTTAGATCAACAGGGGATTGGGGCCAACGTCCTGACTTTC.

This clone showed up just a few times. Here the CDR3 DNA reads TGCAGCGTTGAAGCTTGGGGGGCAGCGAACAATGAGCAGTTCTTC. Protein: CSVEAWGAANNEQFF. V and J are TRBV29-1 and TRBJ2-1; D tentatively reads TRBD1 or TRBD2 (6 bases each). V lost 1 base to trimming and J lost 5 bases, with 15 bases between them. The germline gives CDR1 SQVTM, CDR2 ANQGSEA. The CDR3 has 15 residues.

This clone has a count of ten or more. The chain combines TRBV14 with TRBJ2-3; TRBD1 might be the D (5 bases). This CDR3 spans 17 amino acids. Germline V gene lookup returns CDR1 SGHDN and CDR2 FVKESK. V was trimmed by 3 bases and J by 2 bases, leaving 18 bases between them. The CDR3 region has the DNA TGTGCCAGCAGCCATTGGGGCACTATGGGCCACACAGATACGCAGTATTTT. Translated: CASSHWGTMGHTDTQYF.

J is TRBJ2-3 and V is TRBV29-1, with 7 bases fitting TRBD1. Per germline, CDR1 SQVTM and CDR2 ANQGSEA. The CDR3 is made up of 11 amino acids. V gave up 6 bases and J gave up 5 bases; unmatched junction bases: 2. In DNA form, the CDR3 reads TGCAGCGTAACAGGGGTAGATACGCAGTATTTT. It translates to CSVTGVDTQYF.

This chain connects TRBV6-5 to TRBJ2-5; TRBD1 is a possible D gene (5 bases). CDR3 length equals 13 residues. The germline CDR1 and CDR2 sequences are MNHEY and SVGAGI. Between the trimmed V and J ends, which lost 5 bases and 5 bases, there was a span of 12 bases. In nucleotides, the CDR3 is TGTGCCAGCAGTCCAGGGTTTCGGGAGACCCAGTACTTC. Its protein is CASSPGFRETQYF.

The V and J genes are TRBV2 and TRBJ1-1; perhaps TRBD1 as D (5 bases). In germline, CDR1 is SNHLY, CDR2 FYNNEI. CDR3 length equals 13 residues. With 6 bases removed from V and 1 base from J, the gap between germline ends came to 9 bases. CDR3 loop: CASRYTGNTEAFF. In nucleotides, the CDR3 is TGTGCCAGCAGGTACACAGGGAACACTGAAGCTTTCTTT.

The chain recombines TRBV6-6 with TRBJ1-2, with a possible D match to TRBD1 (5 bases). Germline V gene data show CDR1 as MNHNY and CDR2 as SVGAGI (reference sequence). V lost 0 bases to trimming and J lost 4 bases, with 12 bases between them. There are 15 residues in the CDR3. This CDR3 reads CASSYSINGAYGYTF. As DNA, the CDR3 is TGTGCCAGCAGTTACTCGATTAACGGGGCCTATGGCTACACCTTC.

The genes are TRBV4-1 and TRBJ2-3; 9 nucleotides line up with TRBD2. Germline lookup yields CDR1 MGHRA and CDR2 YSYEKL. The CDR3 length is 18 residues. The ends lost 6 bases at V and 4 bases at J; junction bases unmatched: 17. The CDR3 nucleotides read TGCGCCAGCAGTACTGAAAGGGCGGGAGGGTTATTAGCAGATACGCAGTATTTT. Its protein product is CASSTERAGGLLADTQYF.

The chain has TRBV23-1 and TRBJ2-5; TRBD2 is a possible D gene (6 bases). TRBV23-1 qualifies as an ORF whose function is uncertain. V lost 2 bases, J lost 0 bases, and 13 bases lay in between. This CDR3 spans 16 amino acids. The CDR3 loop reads CASSQATRAYQETQYF. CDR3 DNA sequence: TGCGCCAGCAGTCAAGCGACTAGGGCGTACCAAGAGACCCAGTACTTC.

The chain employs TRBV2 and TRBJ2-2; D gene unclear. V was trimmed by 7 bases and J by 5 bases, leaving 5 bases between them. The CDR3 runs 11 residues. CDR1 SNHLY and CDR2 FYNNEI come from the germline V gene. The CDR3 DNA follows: TGTGCCAGCATCGGAACCGGGGAGCTGTTTTTT. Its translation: CASIGTGELFF. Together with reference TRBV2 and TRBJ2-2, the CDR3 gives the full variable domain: EPEVTQTPSHQVTQMGQEVILRCVPISNHLYFYWYRQILGQKVEFLVSFYNNEISEKSEIFDDQFSVERPDGSNFTLKIRSTKLEDSAMYFCASIGTGELFFGEGSRLTVL.

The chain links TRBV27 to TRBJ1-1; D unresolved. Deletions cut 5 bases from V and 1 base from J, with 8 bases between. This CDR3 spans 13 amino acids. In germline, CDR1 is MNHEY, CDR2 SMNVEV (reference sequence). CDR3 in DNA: TGTGCCAGCAGTATCACAAGGAACACTGAAGCTTTCTTT. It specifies CASSITRNTEAFF.

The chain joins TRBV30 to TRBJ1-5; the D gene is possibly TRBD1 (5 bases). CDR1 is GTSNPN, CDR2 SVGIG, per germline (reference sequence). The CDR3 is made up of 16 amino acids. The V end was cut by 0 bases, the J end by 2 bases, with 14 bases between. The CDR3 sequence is CAWSVPDKRGNQPQHF. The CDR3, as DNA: TGTGCCTGGAGTGTTCCGGACAAAAGGGGCAATCAGCCCCAGCATTTT. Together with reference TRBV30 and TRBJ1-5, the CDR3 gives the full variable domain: SQTIHQWPATLVQPVGSPLSLECTVEGTSNPNLYWYRQAAGRGLQLLFYSVGIGQISSEVPQNLSASRPQDRQFILSSKKLLLSDSGFYLCAWSVPDKRGNQPQHFGDGTRLSIL.

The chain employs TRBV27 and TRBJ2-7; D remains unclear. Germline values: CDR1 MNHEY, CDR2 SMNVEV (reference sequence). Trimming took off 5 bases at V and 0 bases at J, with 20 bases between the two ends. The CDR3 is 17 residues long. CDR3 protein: CASSRWTGTESSYEQYF. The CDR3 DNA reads TGTGCCAGCAGTAGATGGACCGGCACGGAGAGCTCCTACGAGCAGTACTTC.